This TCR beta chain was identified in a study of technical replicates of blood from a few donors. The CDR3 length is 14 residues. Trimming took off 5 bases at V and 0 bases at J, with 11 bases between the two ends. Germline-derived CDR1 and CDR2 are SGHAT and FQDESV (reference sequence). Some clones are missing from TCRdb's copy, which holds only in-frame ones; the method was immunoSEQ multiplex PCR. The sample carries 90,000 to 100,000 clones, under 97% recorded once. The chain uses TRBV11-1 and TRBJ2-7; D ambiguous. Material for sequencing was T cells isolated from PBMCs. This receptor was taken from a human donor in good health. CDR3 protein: CASSPRSASYEQYF. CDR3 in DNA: TGTGCCAGCAGCCCCCGCAGCGCCTCCTACGAGCAGTACTTC.